What follows are 2 T cell receptor beta chains derived from one specimen sequenced in a study of Graves' ophthalmopathy and Graves' hyperthyroidism. From RNA, the CDR3 regions of TCR beta chains were amplified and sequenced. First-round RT-PCR with HTBI primers preceded a second-round multiplex PCR. TCRdb ran MiXCR on the multiplex PCR reads and lists one entry per CDR3 protein. The sample has about 740,000 distinct CDR3 sequences, 40% seen once; the top ten hold about 40%. Input material: peripheral blood. The receptors shown here come from an adult man with Graves' ophthalmopathy.

This clonotype has a handful of counts. The chain couples TRBV29-1 to TRBJ2-7; weak D call: TRBD2 (5 bases). The CDR3 runs 13 residues. Per germline, CDR1 SQVTM and CDR2 ANQGSEA. With 7 bases removed from V and 1 base from J, the gap between germline ends came to 14 bases. The CDR3 loop reads CSGSWGESYEQYF. The CDR3 DNA follows: TGCAGCGGAAGCTGGGGAGAGTCCTACGAGCAGTACTTC.

This clonotype was found a few times. The chain links TRBV29-1 to TRBJ2-5, with D possibly being TRBD1 or TRBD2 (5 bases each). Between the trimmed V and J ends, which lost 3 bases and 4 bases, there was a span of 24 bases. CDR3 length: 17 residues. Germline CDR1 and CDR2: SQVTM and ANQGSEA. CDR3 nucleotides: TGCAGCGTTGACGGGGTCCGAAGGGTGGGGGTCGCAGAGACCCAGTACTTC. It yields the protein CSVDGVRRVGVAETQYF.